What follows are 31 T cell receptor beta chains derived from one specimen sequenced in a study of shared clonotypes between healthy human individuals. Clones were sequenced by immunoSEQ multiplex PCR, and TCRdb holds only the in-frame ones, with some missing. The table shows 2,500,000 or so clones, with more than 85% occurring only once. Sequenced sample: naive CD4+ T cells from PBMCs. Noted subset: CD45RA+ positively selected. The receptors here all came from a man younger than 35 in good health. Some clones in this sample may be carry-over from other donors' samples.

DNA for the CDR3: TGTGCCAGCTCTTCGACAGGGCTTGGGCGAGCTTTCTTT. It codes for CASSSTGLGRAFF. The chain is built from TRBV6-4 and TRBJ1-1; 7 nucleotides align to TRBD1. Per the germline V gene, CDR1 is MRHNA and CDR2 is SNTAGT. The trim removed 8 bases at V and 10 bases at J, leaving 13 bases unmatched. CDR3 size: 13 residues.

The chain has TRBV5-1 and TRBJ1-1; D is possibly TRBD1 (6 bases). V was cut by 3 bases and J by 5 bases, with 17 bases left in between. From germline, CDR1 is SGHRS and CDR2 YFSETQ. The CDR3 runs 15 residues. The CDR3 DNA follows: TGCGCCAGCAGCTCCGGGACACCCCTTTTGACTGAAGCTTTCTTT. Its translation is CASSSGTPLLTEAFF. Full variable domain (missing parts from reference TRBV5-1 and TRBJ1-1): KAGVTQTPRYLIKTRGQQVTLSCSPISGHRSVSWYQQTPGQGLQFLFEYFSETQRNKGNFPGRFSGRQFSNSRSEMNVSTLELGDSALYLCASSSGTPLLTEAFFGQGTRLTVV.

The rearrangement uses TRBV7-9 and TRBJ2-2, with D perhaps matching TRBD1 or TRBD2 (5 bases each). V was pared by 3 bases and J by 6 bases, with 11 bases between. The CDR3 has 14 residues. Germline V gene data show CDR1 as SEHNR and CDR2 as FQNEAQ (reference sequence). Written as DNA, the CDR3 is TGTGCCAGCAGCTTGATGGGGGACGCCGGGGAGCTGTTTTTT. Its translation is CASSLMGDAGELFF.

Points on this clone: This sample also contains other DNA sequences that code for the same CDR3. This chain's CDR3 is CASSIGGNQPQHF. CDR3 DNA: TGTGCCAGTAGTATCGGGGGGAATCAGCCCCAGCATTTT. V and J are TRBV19 and TRBJ1-5; D might be TRBD1 (5 bases). Germline loops: CDR1 LNHDA, CDR2 SQIVND (reference sequence). V was cut by 3 bases and J by 4 bases, with 7 bases left in between. This CDR3 region has 13 residues.

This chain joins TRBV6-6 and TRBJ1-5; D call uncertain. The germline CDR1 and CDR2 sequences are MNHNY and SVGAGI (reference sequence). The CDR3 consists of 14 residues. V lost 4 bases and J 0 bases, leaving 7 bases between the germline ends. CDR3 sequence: CASSSEYSNQPQHF. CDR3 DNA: TGTGCCAGCAGTTCGGAGTATAGCAATCAGCCCCAGCATTTT.

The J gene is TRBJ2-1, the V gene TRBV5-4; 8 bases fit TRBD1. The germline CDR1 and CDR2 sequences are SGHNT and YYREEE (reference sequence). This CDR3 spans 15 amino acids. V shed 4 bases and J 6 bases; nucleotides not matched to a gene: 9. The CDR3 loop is CASSPDRGGFNEQFF. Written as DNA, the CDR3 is TGTGCCAGCAGCCCCGACAGGGGAGGTTTCAATGAGCAGTTCTTC. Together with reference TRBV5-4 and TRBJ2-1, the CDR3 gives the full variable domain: ETGVTQSPTHLIKTRGQQVTLRCSSQSGHNTVSWYQQALGQGPQFIFQYYREEENGRGNFPPRFSGLQFPNYSSELNVNALELDDSALYLCASSPDRGGFNEQFFGPGTRLTVL.

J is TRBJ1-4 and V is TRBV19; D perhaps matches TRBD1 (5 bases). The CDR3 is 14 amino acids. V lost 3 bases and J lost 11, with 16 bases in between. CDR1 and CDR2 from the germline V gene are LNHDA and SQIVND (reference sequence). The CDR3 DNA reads TGTGCCAGTAGTATGAGTGGGGCGCCGGATAAACTGTTTTTT. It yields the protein CASSMSGAPDKLFF.

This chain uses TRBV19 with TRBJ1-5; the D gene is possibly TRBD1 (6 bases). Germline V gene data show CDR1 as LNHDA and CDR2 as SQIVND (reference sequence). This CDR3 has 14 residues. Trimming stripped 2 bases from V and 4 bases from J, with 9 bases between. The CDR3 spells CASSIWGLNQPQHF. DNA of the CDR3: TGTGCCAGTAGTATATGGGGGCTTAATCAGCCCCAGCATTTT.

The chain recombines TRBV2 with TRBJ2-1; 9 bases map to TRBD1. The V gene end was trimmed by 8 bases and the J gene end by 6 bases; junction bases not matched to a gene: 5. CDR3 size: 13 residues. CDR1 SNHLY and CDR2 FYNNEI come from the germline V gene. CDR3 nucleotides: TGTGCCAGCTCCCAGGACAGGGGCAATGAGCAGTTCTTC. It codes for CASSQDRGNEQFF. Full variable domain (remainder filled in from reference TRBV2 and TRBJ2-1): EPEVTQTPSHQVTQMGQEVILRCVPISNHLYFYWYRQILGQKVEFLVSFYNNEISEKSEIFDDQFSVERPDGSNFTLKIRSTKLEDSAMYFCASSQDRGNEQFFGPGTRLTVL.

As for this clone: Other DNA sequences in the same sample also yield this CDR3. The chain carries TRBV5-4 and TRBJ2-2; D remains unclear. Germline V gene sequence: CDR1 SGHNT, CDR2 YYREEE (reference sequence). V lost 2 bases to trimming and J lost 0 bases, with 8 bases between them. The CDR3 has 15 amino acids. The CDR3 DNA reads TGTGCCAGCAGCTTCGGCGGTTCGAACACCGGGGAGCTGTTTTTT. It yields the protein CASSFGGSNTGELFF.

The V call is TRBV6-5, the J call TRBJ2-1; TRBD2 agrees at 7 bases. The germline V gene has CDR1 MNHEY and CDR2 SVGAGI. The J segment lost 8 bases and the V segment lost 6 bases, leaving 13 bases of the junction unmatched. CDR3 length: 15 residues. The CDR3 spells CASRQSGVGFDEQFF. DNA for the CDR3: TGTGCCAGCAGGCAAAGCGGGGTGGGGTTCGATGAGCAGTTCTTC.

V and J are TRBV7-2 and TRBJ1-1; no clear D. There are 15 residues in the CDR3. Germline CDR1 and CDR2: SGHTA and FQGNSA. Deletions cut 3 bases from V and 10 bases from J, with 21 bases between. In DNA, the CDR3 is TGTGCCAGCAGCTTGAACAGTGCGGTCCCGTTGGGAGCTTTCTTT. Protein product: CASSLNSAVPLGAFF.

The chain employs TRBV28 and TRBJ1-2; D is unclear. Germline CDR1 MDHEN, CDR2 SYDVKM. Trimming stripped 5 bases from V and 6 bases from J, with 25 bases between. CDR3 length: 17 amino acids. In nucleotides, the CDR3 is TGTGCCAGCAGTGCACACAGCGGGGTCGACCTACGGGATGGCTACACCTTC. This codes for CASSAHSGVDLRDGYTF.

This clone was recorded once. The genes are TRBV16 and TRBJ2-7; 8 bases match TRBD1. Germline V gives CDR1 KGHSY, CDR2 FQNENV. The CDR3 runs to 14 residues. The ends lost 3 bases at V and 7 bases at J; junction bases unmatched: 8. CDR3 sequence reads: CASSQQGALLEQYF. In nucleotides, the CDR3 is TGTGCCAGCAGCCAGCAGGGGGCGCTGCTTGAGCAGTACTTC.

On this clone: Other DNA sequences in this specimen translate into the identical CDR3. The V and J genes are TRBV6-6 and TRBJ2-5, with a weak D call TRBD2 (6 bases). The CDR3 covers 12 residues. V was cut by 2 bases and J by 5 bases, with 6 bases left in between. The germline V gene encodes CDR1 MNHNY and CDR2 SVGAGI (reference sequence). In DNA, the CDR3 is TGTGCCAGCAGTTACAGCGGGGAGACCCAGTACTTC. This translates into CASSYSGETQYF.

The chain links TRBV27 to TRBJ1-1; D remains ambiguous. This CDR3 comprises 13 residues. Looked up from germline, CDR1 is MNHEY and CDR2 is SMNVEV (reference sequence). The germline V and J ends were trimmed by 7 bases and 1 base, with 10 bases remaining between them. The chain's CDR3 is CASTGRRNTEAFF. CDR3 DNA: TGTGCCAGCACCGGACGGAGGAACACTGAAGCTTTCTTT.

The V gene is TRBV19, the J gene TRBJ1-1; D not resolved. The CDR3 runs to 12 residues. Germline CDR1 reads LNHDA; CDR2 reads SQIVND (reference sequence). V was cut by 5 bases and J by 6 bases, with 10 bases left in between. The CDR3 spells CASSPWKAEAFF. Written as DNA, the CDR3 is TGTGCCAGTAGTCCGTGGAAGGCTGAAGCTTTCTTT. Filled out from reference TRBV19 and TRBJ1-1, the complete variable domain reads DGGITQSPKYLFRKEGQNVTLSCEQNLNHDAMYWYRQDPGQGLRLIYYSQIVNDFQKGDIAEGYSVSREKKESFPLTVTSAQKNPTAFYLCASSPWKAEAFFGQGTRLTVV.

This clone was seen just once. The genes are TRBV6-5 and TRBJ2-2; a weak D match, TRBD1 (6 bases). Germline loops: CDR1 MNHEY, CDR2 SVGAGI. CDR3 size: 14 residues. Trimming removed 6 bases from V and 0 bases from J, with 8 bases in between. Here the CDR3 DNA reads TGTGCCAGCAGACAGGGTACGAACACCGGGGAGCTGTTTTTT. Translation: CASRQGTNTGELFF.

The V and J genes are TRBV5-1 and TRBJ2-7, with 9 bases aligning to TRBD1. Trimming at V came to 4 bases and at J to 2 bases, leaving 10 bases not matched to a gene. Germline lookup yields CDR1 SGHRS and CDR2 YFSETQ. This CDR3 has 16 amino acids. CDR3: CASSPTDRGLTYEQYF. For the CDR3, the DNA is TGCGCCAGCAGCCCCACGGACAGGGGACTGACCTACGAGCAGTACTTC. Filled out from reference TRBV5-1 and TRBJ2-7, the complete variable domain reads KAGVTQTPRYLIKTRGQQVTLSCSPISGHRSVSWYQQTPGQGLQFLFEYFSETQRNKGNFPGRFSGRQFSNSRSEMNVSTLELGDSALYLCASSPTDRGLTYEQYFGPGTRLTVT.

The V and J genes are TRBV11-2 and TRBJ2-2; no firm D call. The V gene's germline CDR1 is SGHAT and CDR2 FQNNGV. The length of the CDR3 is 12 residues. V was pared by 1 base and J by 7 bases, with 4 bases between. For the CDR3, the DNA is TGTGCCAGCAGCTTAGTATTCGGGGAGCTGTTTTTT. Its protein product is CASSLVFGELFF.

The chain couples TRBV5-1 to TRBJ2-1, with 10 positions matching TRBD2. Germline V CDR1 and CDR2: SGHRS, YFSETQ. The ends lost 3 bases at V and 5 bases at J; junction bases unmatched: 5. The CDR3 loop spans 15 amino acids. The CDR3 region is CASSSFSGGNNEQFF. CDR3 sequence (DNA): TGCGCCAGCAGCTCGTTTAGCGGGGGGAACAATGAGCAGTTCTTC.

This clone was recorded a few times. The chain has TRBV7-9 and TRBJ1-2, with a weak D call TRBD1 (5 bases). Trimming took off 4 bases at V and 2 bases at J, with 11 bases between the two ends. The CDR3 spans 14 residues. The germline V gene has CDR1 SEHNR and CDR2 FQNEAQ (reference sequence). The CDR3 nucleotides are TGTGCCAGCAGCTCCGGGACGGTAAACTATGGCTACACCTTC. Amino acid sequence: CASSSGTVNYGYTF. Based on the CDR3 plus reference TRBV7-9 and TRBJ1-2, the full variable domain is DTGVSQNPRHKITKRGQNVTFRCDPISEHNRLYWYRQTLGQGPEFLTYFQNEAQLEKSRLLSDRFSAERPKGSFSTLEIQRTEQGDSAMYLCASSSGTVNYGYTFGSGTRLTVV.

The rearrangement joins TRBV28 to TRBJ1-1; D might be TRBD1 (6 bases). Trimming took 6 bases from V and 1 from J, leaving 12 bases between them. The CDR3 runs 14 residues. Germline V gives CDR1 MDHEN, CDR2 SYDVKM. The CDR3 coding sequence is TGTGCCAGCAGCCGATCGGACAGGAACACTGAAGCTTTCTTT. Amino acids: CASSRSDRNTEAFF.

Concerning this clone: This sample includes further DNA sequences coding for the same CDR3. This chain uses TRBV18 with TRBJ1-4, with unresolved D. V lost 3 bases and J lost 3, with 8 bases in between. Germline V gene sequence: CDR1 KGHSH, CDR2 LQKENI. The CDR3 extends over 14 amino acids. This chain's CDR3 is CASSPSRANEKLFF. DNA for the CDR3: TGTGCCAGCTCACCGTCACGGGCTAATGAAAAACTGTTTTTT.

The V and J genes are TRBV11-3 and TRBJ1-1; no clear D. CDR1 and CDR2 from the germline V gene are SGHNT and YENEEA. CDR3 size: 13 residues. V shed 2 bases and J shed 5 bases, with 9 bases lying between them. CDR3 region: CASSLQRGTEAFF. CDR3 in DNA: TGTGCCAGCAGCTTACAAAGAGGGACTGAAGCTTTCTTT.

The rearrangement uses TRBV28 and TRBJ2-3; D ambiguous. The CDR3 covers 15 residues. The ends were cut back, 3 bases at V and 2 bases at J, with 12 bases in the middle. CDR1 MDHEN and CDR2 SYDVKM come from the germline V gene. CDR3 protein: CASSLLGRDTDTQYF. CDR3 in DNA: TGTGCCAGCAGTTTGCTCGGCAGAGACACAGATACGCAGTATTTT. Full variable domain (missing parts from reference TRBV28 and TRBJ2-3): DVKVTQSSRYLVKRTGEKVFLECVQDMDHENMFWYRQDPGLGLRLIYFSYDVKMKEKGDIPEGYSVSREKKERFSLILESASTNQTSMYLCASSLLGRDTDTQYFGPGTRLTVL.

The CDR3 nucleotides read TGTGCCAGCAGCCCATCACGACTAGCAGCCTCCAATGAGCAGTTCTTC. It encodes CASSPSRLAASNEQFF. The chain recombines TRBV28 with TRBJ2-1; 7 bases map to TRBD2. The germline gives CDR1 MDHEN, CDR2 SYDVKM. CDR3 length equals 16 residues. After removal of 6 bases from V and 6 bases from J, the junction contained 14 bases not matched to a gene.

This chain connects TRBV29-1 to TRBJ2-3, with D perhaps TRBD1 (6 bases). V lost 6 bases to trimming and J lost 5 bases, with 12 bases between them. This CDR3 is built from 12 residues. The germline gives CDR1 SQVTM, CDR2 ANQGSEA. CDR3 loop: CSVSLRGDTQYF. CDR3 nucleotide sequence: TGCAGCGTATCCCTCAGGGGAGATACGCAGTATTTT.

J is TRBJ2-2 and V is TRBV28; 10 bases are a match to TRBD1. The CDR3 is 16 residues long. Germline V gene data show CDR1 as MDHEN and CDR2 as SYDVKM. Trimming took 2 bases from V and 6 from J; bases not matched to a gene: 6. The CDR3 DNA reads TGTGCCAGCAGTTTACTCCCCGGACAGGGGGCCGGGGAGCTGTTTTTT. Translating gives CASSLLPGQGAGELFF.

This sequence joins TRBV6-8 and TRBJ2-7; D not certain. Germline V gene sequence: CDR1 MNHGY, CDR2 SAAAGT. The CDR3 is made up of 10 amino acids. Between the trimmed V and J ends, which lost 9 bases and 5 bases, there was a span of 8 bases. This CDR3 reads CARAPHEQYF. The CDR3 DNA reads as TGTGCCAGGGCTCCCCACGAGCAGTACTTC.

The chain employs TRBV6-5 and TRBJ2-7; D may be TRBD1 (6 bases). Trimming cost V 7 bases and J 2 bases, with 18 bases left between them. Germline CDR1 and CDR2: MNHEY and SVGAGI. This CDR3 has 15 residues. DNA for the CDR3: TGTGCCAGCACCACCCAGGGTGGGGGCACCTACGAGCAGTACTTC. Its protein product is CASTTQGGGTYEQYF.